The clone carrying this T cell receptor (beta chain) was counted a few times. What it binds is unknown. The sample belongs to a study of cytomegalovirus exposure and HLA in healthy donors. Study-level findings and limits: On later analysis, the bulk of CMV-associated TCR beta chains appeared to be HLA-restricted. Sequencing likely produced, as an artifact, a cluster of highly shared sequence variants.

This PCR relied on a set of 60 Vbeta primers and 13 Jbeta primers. Authors' data handling: Later work found approximately 87 million unique TCR beta chains, with 10 million to 14 million shared. Sequencing was performed with immunoSEQ multiplex PCR; in TCRdb, only in-frame clones are kept and a portion is missing. The V and J calls and the clone size are those of that table, but D and trimming were determined from the DNA. This sample carries around 130,000 clones, 65% to 85% of them seen once, and the ten largest clones take about 1.5%. CDR3 size: 15 residues. Per germline, CDR1 LNHDA and CDR2 SQIVND (reference sequence). The junction had 9 bases not matched to a gene; V was cut back by 5 bases and J by 9 bases.

The source of this sequence is a woman between 18 and 29 years old in good health and CMV-seronegative. The J gene is TRBJ2-1, the V gene TRBV19, with 11 bases identical to TRBD2. Material for sequencing was PBMCs. The CDR3 is CASSVTSGSSSEQFF. The CDR3 nucleotides are TGTGCCAGTAGTGTTACTAGCGGGAGCTCGAGTGAGCAGTTCTTC.